Listed below are T cell receptor beta chains from one sample, sequenced in a study of blood T cell repertoires in COVID-19. Profiled with immunoSEQ multiplex PCR; TCRdb holds only in-frame clones, not every one. The sample lists over 100,000 clones; about four fifths were seen once. Sequenced input: peripheral blood. The origin of the receptors is a man aged 60 to 75 with acute or convalescent COVID-19. The CDR3 runs from the conserved cysteine through the conserved F or W. D genes are given only for firm matches. Clone size is not always given. Where it is, it says once, few, many or a class for expanded clones.

J,size,D,V,DNA,CDR3
TRBJ2-1,once,.,TRBV20-1,TGCAGTGCTAGTCGCGGGTCCTACAATGAGCAGTTCTTC,CSASRGSYNEQFF
TRBJ2-3,.,TRBD1,TRBV25-1,TGTGCCAGCAGTTCCGGGACAGATAGGCAGTATTTT,CASSSGTDRQYF
TRBJ2-4,.,TRBD1,TRBV5-5,TGTGCCAGCAGCTTGGGACAGGGGATCGTGTACATTCAGTACTTC,CASSLGQGIVYIQYF
TRBJ2-7,.,TRBD1,TRBV7-6,TGTGCCAGCAGCTTAAGTGACAGGGGCTACGAGCAGTACTTC,CASSLSDRGYEQYF
TRBJ2-2,.,.,TRBV12-5,TGTGCTAGTGGAAGACAGATTGCCACCGGGGAGCTGTTTTTT,CASGRQIATGELFF
TRBJ1-6,.,.,TRBV4-2,TGTGCCACTAGGGCGTCGGGGTATAATTCACCCCTCCACTTT,CATRASGYNSPLHF
TRBJ2-7,.,TRBD2,TRBV9,TGTGCCAGCAGCACTCGGACTAGCGGCGCCTTTCAGTACTTC,CASSTRTSGAFQYF
TRBJ1-4,once,.,TRBV7-7,TGTGCTAGCAGCTTTACCAAAGGGGATCTGACAACTAATGAAAAACTGTTTTTT,CASSFTKGDLTTNEKLFF
TRBJ2-7,many,.,TRBV5-1,TGCGCCAGCAGCTTAAACTCTTTTAGCTCCTACGAGCAGTACTTC,CASSLNSFSSYEQYF
TRBJ1-2,.,TRBD1,TRBV18,TGTGCCAGCTCACGGGACAGAAACTATGGCTACACCTTC,CASSRDRNYGYTF
TRBJ1-5,.,.,TRBV5-1,TGCGCCAGCAGCTTGAATCCCGGTCAGCCCCAGCATTTT,CASSLNPGQPQHF
TRBJ2-7,.,TRBD1,TRBV2,TGTGCCAGCAGATTCGGACAGGGGATTCAGTACTTC,CASRFGQGIQYF
TRBJ2-1,.,.,TRBV5-1,TGCGCCAGCAGCTTGGGCGGGACTCCTGGGGATGAGCAGTTCTTC,CASSLGGTPGDEQFF
TRBJ2-7,.,.,TRBV5-4,TGTGCCAGCAGAGCCCCTTCAAGCGACGAGCAGTACTTC,CASRAPSSDEQYF
TRBJ1-4,.,TRBD1,TRBV6-5,TGTGCCAGCAGTCGCCACAGGGGGGGAGGCGAAAAACTGTTTTTT,CASSRHRGGGEKLFF
TRBJ2-3,.,TRBD2,TRBV5-4,TGTGCCAGCACCTTGGGACTAGCGGGAGCGGTAGATACGCAGTATTTT,CASTLGLAGAVDTQYF
TRBJ2-5,.,TRBD2,TRBV3-1/TRBV3-2,TGTGCCAGCAGCCAAGATCGGGGGGGGACTAGCGGCACCCAGTACTTC,CASSQDRGGTSGTQYF